The clone carrying this T cell receptor beta chain was recorded at least ten times. The V gene's germline CDR1 is DFQATT and CDR2 SNEGSKA (reference sequence). Deletions cut 6 bases from V and 1 base from J, with 14 bases between. The CDR3 runs to 14 residues. TCRdb re-called the RT-PCR reads with MiXCR, one entry per CDR3 protein. The data show fewer than 800,000 distinct CDR3 sequences, with over 12% seen just once and about 3.9% held by the top ten. Source material: memory CD4+ T cells from blood. This TCR was sampled from a female donor in good health, serving as a healthy control. This chain links TRBV20-1 with TRBJ2-3; D is possibly TRBD1 (6 bases). The CDR3 loop is CSALGQTRTDTQYF. The CDR3 DNA reads TGCAGTGCCCTTGGACAGACCCGCACAGATACGCAGTATTTT.